In this sample, the clone carrying this T cell receptor (beta chain) is medium-sized. The V end was cut by 6 bases, the J end by 5 bases, with 7 bases between. Germline-derived CDR1 and CDR2 are SGHTA and FQGNSA. CDR3 size: 12 residues. Time point denoted: newly diagnosed GD, antithyroid drugs for less than 3 months. Isolated PBMC RNA provided the starting material for the TCR library. The sample originates from a study of regulatory T cells in long-lasting Graves disease. Arm-PCR of CDR3 regions and iRepertoire HTBI primers were the basis on which TCR beta libraries were built. TCRdb processed the multiplex PCR reads anew with MiXCR; each CDR3 protein has one entry. In the table there are approximately 540,000 distinct CDR3 sequences, 9.5% to 15% of which are singletons. These same data were also listed under a study on T cells in Graves' hyperthyroidism and ophthalmopathy. That source notes: Pregnant or lactating patients were excluded, as were those with uncontrolled infection or other autoimmune disease. Clinicians diagnosed patients from clinical symptoms, serum thyroxine and TRAb, thyroid ultrasound and orbital computed tomography.

Sequenced material: peripheral blood mononuclear cells (PBMCs), taken at new diagnosis, from a patient treated with antithyroid drugs. This clonotype was sampled from a woman aged 25 to 39 with Graves disease. The chain combines TRBV7-2 with TRBJ2-2, with no clear D. The CDR3 DNA reads as TGTGCCAGCAGTTTCGCGACCGGGGAGCTGTTTTTT. Protein: CASSFATGELFF.